This TCR beta chain was profiled in a study of blood T cell repertoires in COVID-19. The CDR3 length is 17 residues. CDR1 MGHRA and CDR2 YSYEKL come from the germline V gene. J gave up 2 bases and V 6 bases, and 12 bases lay outside the gene matches. Clones were sequenced by immunoSEQ multiplex PCR, and TCRdb holds only the in-frame ones, with some missing. The data contain about 230,000 clones, about nine tenths of them singletons. The chain is built from TRBV4-1 and TRBJ2-1; 8 positions agree with TRBD2. Sequences were obtained from peripheral blood. The TCR comes from a man aged 50 to 60 with COVID-19, enrolled during active disease. This CDR3 is CASSQPPAGGPYNEQFF. DNA for the CDR3: TGCGCCAGCAGTCAACCCCCTGCGGGAGGCCCCTACAATGAGCAGTTCTTC.